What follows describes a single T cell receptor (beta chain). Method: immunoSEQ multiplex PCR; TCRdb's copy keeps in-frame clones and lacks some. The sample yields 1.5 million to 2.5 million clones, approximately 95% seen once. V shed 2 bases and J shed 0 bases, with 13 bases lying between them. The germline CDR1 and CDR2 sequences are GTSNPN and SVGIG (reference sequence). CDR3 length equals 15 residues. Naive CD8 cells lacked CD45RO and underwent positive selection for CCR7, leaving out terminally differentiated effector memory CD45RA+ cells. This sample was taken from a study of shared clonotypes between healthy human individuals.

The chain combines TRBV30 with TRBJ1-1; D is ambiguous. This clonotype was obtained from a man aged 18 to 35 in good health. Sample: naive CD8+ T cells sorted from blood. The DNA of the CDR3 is TGTGCCTGGAGTTTGGCCGGCCGGATGAACACTGAAGCTTTCTTT. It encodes CAWSLAGRMNTEAFF.